This TCR beta chain originates from a study of blood T cell repertoires in COVID-19. Study overall: Samples taken during acute and convalescent COVID-19 were collected in the United States, Italy and Spain.

Resolution of symptoms, clearance, or two negative PCRs was present in recovered Cohort 3 donors. Sequencing was performed with immunoSEQ multiplex PCR; in TCRdb, only in-frame clones are kept and a portion is missing. Counted here are over 200,000 clones, about 90% occurring once; the ten biggest clones make up about 10%. J gave up 6 bases and V 2 bases, and 7 bases lay outside the gene matches. This CDR3 is 16 amino acids long. Germline lookup yields CDR1 MNHNS and CDR2 SASEGT. The chain carries TRBV6-1 and TRBJ1-6, with 7 nucleotides matching TRBD1. This clonotype was sampled from a man under 40 who had recovered from COVID-19. What was sequenced was PBMCs or T cells enriched from blood (not recorded which). The DNA of the CDR3 is TGTGCCAGCAGTGAATTCCCAGGGGGTTCTAATTCACCCCTCCACTTT. Translation gives CASSEFPGGSNSPLHF.